This T cell receptor (beta chain) derives from a study of high-grade serous ovarian cancer treatment subgroups. Trimming shortened V by 6 bases and J by 3 bases, and 18 bases separated the two germline ends. The length of the CDR3 is 16 residues. CDR1 SNHLY and CDR2 FYNNEI come from the germline V gene. Data came from immunoSEQ multiplex PCR; TCRdb stores just in-frame clones and leaves some out. Among about 8,000 clones listed, roughly 60% were seen once. Tumor samples were taken before definitive surgery or chemotherapy. Study conclusions and caveats: Tumors within one patient showed repertoire similarity of roughly 0.11 to 0.8. Only CDR3 was analyzed; CDR1 and CDR2 were not.

On this clone: Its antigen is not known.

The specimen was tumor tissue. The clonotype was recovered from a human donor with high-grade serous ovarian cancer. The genes are TRBV2 and TRBJ1-3, with D unclear. DNA for the CDR3: TGTGCCAGCAGAAGGTCTCAGGAGAGCAGTGGAAACACCATATATTTT. Its protein is CASRRSQESSGNTIYF.